Listed below are T cell receptor beta chains from one sample, sequenced in a study of cytomegalovirus exposure and HLA in healthy donors. Only in-frame clones appear in the TCRdb table, and some are missing; sequencing was by immunoSEQ multiplex PCR. The table records some 160,000 clones, around nine tenths of them present only once. Input material: PBMCs. These receptors all come from a man younger than 30 in good health and CMV-seronegative. Each CDR3 is given with its conserved first and last residue. A D gene is named only where the DNA matches it firmly. Clone size is given for some rows only: seen once, a few or many times, or a class if the clone is expanded.

J gene: TRBJ1-5
V gene: TRBV28
clone size: -
D gene: TRBD1
CDR3 DNA: TGTGCCAGCAGCCAACTTGGGGGACAGGACCTCTACTGGGGCAATCAGCCCCAGCATTTT
CDR3 protein: CASSQLGGQDLYWGNQPQHF

J gene: TRBJ1-2
V gene: TRBV2
clone size: few
D gene: -
CDR3 DNA: TGTGCCAGCAGTCTTCGGACAGTTAACTATGGCTACACCTTC
CDR3 protein: CASSLRTVNYGYTF

J gene: TRBJ1-4
V gene: TRBV15
clone size: -
D gene: -
CDR3 DNA: TGTGCCACCAGCGGACGAAGGGGTAACGGTGAAAAACTGTTTTTT
CDR3 protein: CATSGRRGNGEKLFF

J gene: TRBJ2-1
V gene: TRBV5-1
clone size: -
D gene: -
CDR3 DNA: TGCGCCAGCAGCCAGGACAGTCCGTACAATGAGCAGTTCTTC
CDR3 protein: CASSQDSPYNEQFF

J gene: TRBJ2-1
V gene: TRBV7-9
clone size: -
D gene: -
CDR3 DNA: TGTGCCAGCAGCTTCCTCACAGGAGACAATGAGCAGTTCTTC
CDR3 protein: CASSFLTGDNEQFF

J gene: TRBJ2-3
V gene: TRBV5-1
clone size: -
D gene: -
CDR3 DNA: TGCGCCAGCAGCTTGGAAAGGGAGGACACAGATACGCAGTATTTT
CDR3 protein: CASSLEREDTDTQYF

J gene: TRBJ1-1
V gene: TRBV7-8
clone size: -
D gene: TRBD1
CDR3 DNA: TGTGCCAGCAGCTTACCAGGGGGCAACACTGAAGCTTTCTTT
CDR3 protein: CASSLPGGNTEAFF

J gene: TRBJ1-1
V gene: TRBV27
clone size: -
D gene: TRBD1
CDR3 DNA: TGTGCCAGCAGTCGAACAGGGGTCACTGAAGCTTTCTTT
CDR3 protein: CASSRTGVTEAFF

J gene: TRBJ2-5
V gene: TRBV5-4
clone size: few
D gene: TRBD1
CDR3 DNA: TGTGCCAGCAGCCCGGGACAGGGGGAAGAGACCCAGTACTTC
CDR3 protein: CASSPGQGEETQYF

J gene: TRBJ2-1
V gene: TRBV2
clone size: -
D gene: TRBD2
CDR3 DNA: TGTGCCAGCCGACTAGCGGGATTCTTCAGCTCCTACAATGAGCAGTTCTTC
CDR3 protein: CASRLAGFFSSYNEQFF

J gene: TRBJ1-1
V gene: TRBV30
clone size: -
D gene: -
CDR3 DNA: TGTGCCTGGAAGGCAGCAGGGTATGAAGCTTTCTTT
CDR3 protein: CAWKAAGYEAFF

J gene: TRBJ1-5
V gene: TRBV7-8
clone size: -
D gene: TRBD1
CDR3 DNA: TGTGCCAGCAGCCAGCAGGGGGCAAGCAATCAGCCCCAGCATTTT
CDR3 protein: CASSQQGASNQPQHF

J gene: TRBJ1-5
V gene: TRBV5-6
clone size: -
D gene: TRBD1
CDR3 DNA: TGTGCCAGCAGCGGATCTTTGGGGACAGACTATAGCAATCAGCCCCAGCATTTT
CDR3 protein: CASSGSLGTDYSNQPQHF

J gene: TRBJ1-2
V gene: TRBV5-1
clone size: -
D gene: -
CDR3 DNA: TGCGCCAGCAGCGTTGGGGGCGGGGGCTACACCTTC
CDR3 protein: CASSVGGGGYTF

J gene: TRBJ1-2
V gene: TRBV6-1
clone size: -
D gene: TRBD1
CDR3 DNA: TGTGCCAGCAGTGAAGGCCAGGGGGCGGACTATGGCTACACCTTC
CDR3 protein: CASSEGQGADYGYTF

J gene: TRBJ2-5
V gene: TRBV20-1
clone size: -
D gene: -
CDR3 DNA: TGCAGTGCTAGACAACTAGCAACCCAGTACTTC
CDR3 protein: CSARQLATQYF

J gene: TRBJ2-5
V gene: TRBV5-1
clone size: -
D gene: -
CDR3 DNA: TGCGCCAGCAGCTTGGATTTAGGGGGAGAGACCCAGTACTTC
CDR3 protein: CASSLDLGGETQYF

J gene: TRBJ2-7
V gene: TRBV19
clone size: -
D gene: TRBD2
CDR3 DNA: TGTGCCAGTAGTGCAGGGACTAGCGGCTACGAGCAGTACTTC
CDR3 protein: CASSAGTSGYEQYF

J gene: TRBJ1-1
V gene: TRBV7-9
clone size: -
D gene: -
CDR3 DNA: TGTGCCAGCAGCTTAGTTAGCGGGGGCGTTGGGAACACTGAAGCTTTCTTT
CDR3 protein: CASSLVSGGVGNTEAFF

J gene: TRBJ2-1
V gene: TRBV5-1
clone size: -
D gene: TRBD2
CDR3 DNA: TGCGCCAGCAGCTTGGTAGGAGCGGGAGACTACAATGAGCAGTTCTTC
CDR3 protein: CASSLVGAGDYNEQFF